This TCR beta chain was recovered during a study of CD8+ T cells in alopecia areata. Study information: Those treated were given oral tofacitinib at 5 to 10 mg twice daily. The tofacitinib course ran for 6 to 18 months and was followed by 6 months off drug. Treated patients received severity scores based on the percentage of scalp area affected.

Treatment reported: oral pan-JAK inhibitor, 5-10 mg twice daily. Investigators sorted PBMCs to obtain both CD4+ and CD8+ T cells. Investigators isolated RNA and reverse transcribed it into cDNA to act as the sequencing template. Generated by immunoSEQ multiplex PCR, the TCRdb table keeps only in-frame clones and is missing some. The sample carries approximately 200,000 clones, less than 50% recorded once. A remark on this clone: Other DNA sequences in the sample encode the same CDR3.

J lost 1 base, V lost 5 bases, and 1 base had no gene match. This CDR3 spans 12 amino acids. Looked up from germline, CDR1 is GTSNPN and CDR2 is SVGIG (reference sequence). The chain recombines TRBV30 with TRBJ2-7; 8 bases match TRBD1. Sequencing used CD4+ T cells sorted from blood, obtained around week 37, from a patient treated with tofacitinib. The clonotype originates from a human donor with alopecia areata. The DNA for the CDR3 is TGTGCCTGGGGACAGGGATCCTACGAGCAGTACTTC. Its protein is CAWGQGSYEQYF.